This T cell receptor beta chain is from a study of shared clonotypes between healthy human individuals. Findings and caveats of the study: Naive subsets tended to show greater estimated richness than memory subsets. Read depth was anticipated to influence clonotype sharing among donors.

About this clone: Its cognate antigen is unknown.

In the authors' methods: In the immunoSEQ data, sequences were junction-only and lacked quality scores, so filtering differed. Clones were sequenced by immunoSEQ multiplex PCR, and TCRdb holds only the in-frame ones, with some missing. D and trimming come from the DNA, and the V and J calls and clone size come from that table. Among about 2.5 million clones listed, about nine tenths were seen once. Germline lookup yields CDR1 LNHDA and CDR2 SQIVND (reference sequence). CDR3 size: 15 residues. With V trimmed by 7 bases and J by 7 bases, 13 bases remained unmatched. This TCR derives from a man between 18 and 29 years old in good health. Some clones in this sample may be carry-over from other donors' samples. The sample taken for sequencing was naive CD4+ T cells from PBMCs. Sample subset: CD45RA+ positively selected. The V gene is TRBV19, the J gene TRBJ1-5; 7 bases fit TRBD1. CDR3 nucleotide sequence: TGTGCCAGTACCCAGACAGGGTTCTCATCCCAGCCCCAGCATTTT. It yields the protein CASTQTGFSSQPQHF.